These T cell receptor beta chains were read from a single sample in a study of shared clonotypes between healthy human individuals. TCRdb keeps only in-frame clones here, not all; method: immunoSEQ multiplex PCR. The sample holds a few hundred thousand clones, 79% seen once. The sequenced sample consisted of PBMCs. These receptors were taken from a woman between 40 and 55 years old in good health. Some clones in this sample may be carry-over from other donors' samples. The CDR3 runs from the conserved cysteine through the conserved F or W. A D gene is named only where the DNA matches it firmly. The size of a clone is reported for some rows only, either as once, few or many, or as a class for expanded clones.

D gene,clone size,J gene,V gene,CDR3 DNA,CDR3 protein
TRBD2,.,TRBJ2-5,TRBV11-2,TGTGCCAGCAGCTTGGGACTAGCGGGAGAAGAGACCCAGTACTTC,CASSLGLAGEETQYF
.,.,TRBJ1-4,TRBV19,TGTGCCAGTAGTATATCTCCAGGGGATTATGAAAAACTGTTTTTT,CASSISPGDYEKLFF
TRBD2,.,TRBJ2-1,TRBV19,TGTGCCAGTAGTATGCTAGGCGGGAGGTCCTACAATGAGCAGTTCTTC,CASSMLGGRSYNEQFF
.,once,TRBJ2-3,TRBV7-3,TGTGCCAGCAGCTCCCAGGGGGGGTTCATAGATACGCAGTATTTT,CASSSQGGFIDTQYF
.,.,TRBJ1-1,TRBV27,TGTGCCAGCAGTAGAACTCTTTCCTACATTGAGAACACTGAAGCTTTCTTT,CASSRTLSYIENTEAFF
.,.,TRBJ2-7,TRBV6-6,TGTGCCAGCAGTTACTCTCCGCGGGCGCCCGCCTACGAGCAGTACTTC,CASSYSPRAPAYEQYF
TRBD1,.,TRBJ2-7,TRBV6-1,TGTGCCAGCACTCGCGGACAGGGTTACGAGCAGTACTTC,CASTRGQGYEQYF
TRBD2,.,TRBJ2-1,TRBV5-1,TGCGCCAGCAGCCGCGTGACTAGCGGGAGCGGTGAGCAGTTCTTC,CASSRVTSGSGEQFF
.,.,TRBJ2-7,TRBV18,TGTGCCAGCTCACCACAGATGGCTAGCGATAGCTCCTACGAGCAGTACTTC,CASSPQMASDSSYEQYF
TRBD2,.,TRBJ2-1,TRBV7-2,TGTGCCAGCAGCCCACAAGGACTAGCGGGAGATGAGCAGTTCTTC,CASSPQGLAGDEQFF
.,.,TRBJ2-1,TRBV5-1,TGCGCCAGCAGCCGGGACTTCCGGACGACCTCCTACAATGAGCAGTTCTTC,CASSRDFRTTSYNEQFF
.,.,TRBJ1-5,TRBV4-2,TGTGCCAGCAGCCAAGATCTGTCTAGCAATCAGCCCCAGCATTTT,CASSQDLSSNQPQHF
TRBD2,.,TRBJ2-1,TRBV5-1,TGCGCCAGCAGCCAGGGACTAGCTAACAATGAGCAGTTCTTC,CASSQGLANNEQFF
.,once,TRBJ2-3,TRBV5-6,TGTGCCAGCAGCTTGGGGCTAGCGACAGATACGCAGTATTTT,CASSLGLATDTQYF
.,once,TRBJ1-3,TRBV28,TGTGCCAGCAGTTCCGGGAGGTGGGCAGACTCTGGAAACACCATATATTTT,CASSSGRWADSGNTIYF
.,.,TRBJ1-4,TRBV7-2,TGTGCCAGCAGCCGTGACAGAGCAACTAATGAAAAACTGTTTTTT,CASSRDRATNEKLFF
TRBD1,few,TRBJ1-6,TRBV7-2,TGTGCCAGCAGCTCCGGGACAGGGATGTTTGGTTCACCCCTCCACTTT,CASSSGTGMFGSPLHF
.,.,TRBJ2-7,TRBV27,TGTGCCAGCAGTGTTGACGGAGAACCTACCTACGAGCAGTACTTC,CASSVDGEPTYEQYF
.,.,TRBJ2-5,TRBV6-1,TGTGCCAGCAGTATAACGTACCAAGAGACCCAGTACTTC,CASSITYQETQYF
.,.,TRBJ1-3,TRBV19,TGTGCCAGTACCCTCACGGGAGGCTCTGGAAACACCATATATTTT,CASTLTGGSGNTIYF
TRBD1,.,TRBJ1-1,TRBV5-1,TGCGCCAGCAGCTTGGGACAGGGCCTGGGGAGTGAAGCTTTCTTT,CASSLGQGLGSEAFF
TRBD2,many,TRBJ2-7,TRBV9,TGTGCCAGCAGCCCCGGGACTAGCGGGTACGAGCAGTACTTC,CASSPGTSGYEQYF
.,.,TRBJ2-5,TRBV5-1,TGCGCCAGCAGCTTTCGAGGGGGTCCCCAAGAGACCCAGTACTTC,CASSFRGGPQETQYF
.,once,TRBJ2-3,TRBV6-5,TGTGCCAGCAGTTACTCTGGGGGGCAAGGAGATACGCAGTATTTT,CASSYSGGQGDTQYF
.,.,TRBJ2-1,TRBV6-5,TGTGCCAGCAGCCCAGGGGGGACCTACAATGAGCAGTTCTTC,CASSPGGTYNEQFF
.,.,TRBJ1-1,TRBV28,TGTGCCAGTTCGGGTATGACTGAAGCTTTCTTT,CASSGMTEAFF
.,many,TRBJ1-1,TRBV6-1,TGTGCCAGCAGGGGCCCCGGGGCAATGAACACTGAAGCTTTCTTT,CASRGPGAMNTEAFF
TRBD2,.,TRBJ2-2,TRBV7-9,TGTGCCAGCAGCTTAAGCGGGAGAGGCACCGGGGAGCTGTTTTTT,CASSLSGRGTGELFF
.,.,TRBJ2-7,TRBV4-2,TGTGCCAGCAGCCAAGACCAACGGGCAGACTACGAGCAGTACTTC,CASSQDQRADYEQYF
TRBD1,.,TRBJ1-2,TRBV4-3,TGCGCCAGCAGCCAAGCAGGACAGGGCCTAGGCTACACCTTC,CASSQAGQGLGYTF